This entry lists 13 T cell receptor beta chains sequenced from one sample in a study of blood T cell repertoires in COVID-19. Produced via immunoSEQ multiplex PCR; TCRdb's table is partial and in-frame only. The sample yields around 180,000 clones, around 83% seen once. Sample: peripheral blood. These receptors all stem from a human donor in a cohort sampled during active COVID-19.

The chain employs TRBV6-5 and TRBJ1-2; 7 positions agree with TRBD1. V was pared by 0 bases and J by 5 bases, with 6 bases of the junction left unmatched. In germline, CDR1 is MNHEY, CDR2 SVGAGI. The CDR3 consists of 15 residues. As DNA, the CDR3 is TGTGCCAGCAGTTACTCCGGGACAGCCTCATATGGCTACACCTTC. It codes for CASSYSGTASYGYTF.

A word on this clone: The sample holds other DNA sequences that translate to the same CDR3. The V call is TRBV12-3 or TRBV12-4, the J call TRBJ2-3, with D unclear. This CDR3 is built from 12 residues. The V end was cut by 6 bases, the J end by 0 bases, with 4 bases between. The CDR3 is CASSPSTDTQYF. As DNA, the CDR3 is TGTGCCAGCAGCCCTAGCACAGATACGCAGTATTTT.

In its sample, this clone was seen once. This may stem from a read error, because a much larger clone lies one nucleotide away. This sequence joins TRBV6-5 and TRBJ2-7; 7 nucleotides agree with TRBD2. This CDR3 contains 15 residues. V gave up 6 bases and J gave up 0 bases; unmatched junction bases: 8. CDR1 MNHEY and CDR2 SVGAGI come from the germline V gene. CDR3 loop: CASSPGASGSYEQYF. As DNA, the CDR3 is TGTGCCAGCAGCCCCGGGGCTAGCGGCTCCTACGAGCAGTACTTC.

This sequence joins TRBV5-5 and TRBJ1-5, with D possibly TRBD1 on 5 matching bases. V was cut by 4 bases and J by 4 bases, with 15 bases left in between. The CDR3 loop spans 15 amino acids. From germline, CDR1 is SGHKS and CDR2 YYEKEE (reference sequence). The CDR3 DNA is TGTGCCAGCAGCCCCCGGACCGGGGGTAATCAGCCCCAGCATTTT. It translates to CASSPRTGGNQPQHF.

This clone was counted only a few times. The V and J genes are TRBV28 and TRBJ2-7; a weak D match, TRBD1 (5 bases). Trimming left V 3 bases short and J 3 bases short, with 9 bases between. The CDR3 runs 13 residues. The germline V gene encodes CDR1 MDHEN and CDR2 SYDVKM. Written as DNA, the CDR3 is TGTGCCAGCAGTTTGACCAGGGACTACGAGCAGTACTTC. Translating it yields CASSLTRDYEQYF. The complete variable domain, with remaining parts taken from reference TRBV28 and TRBJ2-7, reads DVKVTQSSRYLVKRTGEKVFLECVQDMDHENMFWYRQDPGLGLRLIYFSYDVKMKEKGDIPEGYSVSREKKERFSLILESASTNQTSMYLCASSLTRDYEQYFGPGTRLTVT.

This clone has more than one count but fewer than ten. This chain connects TRBV7-3 to TRBJ2-1; 10 bases are a match to TRBD2. The CDR3 runs to 15 residues. Germline V gene sequence: CDR1 SGHTA, CDR2 FQGTGA. Trimming cost V 5 bases and J 6 bases; bases outside gene matches: 7. CDR3 nucleotide sequence: TGTGCCAGCAGCCTCCCTAGCGGGAGCGGCAATGAGCAGTTCTTC. Residues: CASSLPSGSGNEQFF.

CDR3 DNA sequence: TGCGCCAGCAGCTTTTCAGCCAGGGAAAGCGATGGCTACACCTTC. This gives the protein CASSFSARESDGYTF. This rearrangement joins TRBV5-1 to TRBJ1-2; D is possibly TRBD1 (5 bases). V gave up 2 bases and J gave up 6 bases, with 17 bases separating them. The CDR3 has 15 residues. The germline CDR1 and CDR2 sequences are SGHRS and YFSETQ.

The rearrangement uses TRBV7-9 and TRBJ1-2; 7 bases fit TRBD1. CDR3 length equals 15 residues. Germline values: CDR1 SEHNR, CDR2 FQNEAQ (reference sequence). V dropped 1 base and J dropped 6; count of bases not matched to a gene: 8. The CDR3 is CASSLGQGGLDGYTF. The CDR3, as DNA: TGTGCCAGCAGCTTAGGGCAGGGGGGATTGGATGGCTACACCTTC.

The chain employs TRBV4-3 and TRBJ1-1; D possibly corresponds to TRBD1 (6 bases). The CDR3 has 15 amino acids. Germline CDR1 LGHNA, CDR2 YSLEER. Trimming cost V 2 bases and J 0 bases, with 10 bases left between them. The CDR3 DNA follows: TGCGCCAGCAGCCAATCTGGACAGATGAACACTGAAGCTTTCTTT. Amino acids: CASSQSGQMNTEAFF.

CDR3 DNA: TGTGCCAGCAGTGACCAAGGCGGGGGGGCCTATGAGCAGTTCTTC. This gives the protein CASSDQGGGAYEQFF. The gene calls are TRBV2 and TRBJ2-1; TRBD2 matches 9 bases. The CDR3 extends over 15 amino acids. The V and J ends lost 3 bases and 8 bases, in that order; junction bases with no gene match: 8. The germline CDR1 and CDR2 sequences are SNHLY and FYNNEI.

The CDR3 bases are TGTGCCAGCTCATATACAGGGTCGTACGAGCAGTACTTC. Translation: CASSYTGSYEQYF. This chain links TRBV18 with TRBJ2-7, with D perhaps TRBD1 (6 bases). The V end lost 5 bases, the J end lost 4 bases, and 12 bases lay between the germline ends. Germline CDR1 is KGHSH and CDR2 is LQKENI. This CDR3 spans 13 amino acids.

In its sample, this clone was seen a few times. The chain joins TRBV11-2 to TRBJ2-7; tentatively, D is TRBD2 (6 bases). Trimming stripped 1 base from V and 4 bases from J, with 14 bases between. Per the germline V gene, CDR1 is SGHAT and CDR2 is FQNNGV. This CDR3 has 15 residues. As DNA, the CDR3 is TGTGCCAGCAGCTTAGGGGCTACAGGAGGGTACGAGCAGTACTTC. This translates into CASSLGATGGYEQYF. Complete variable domain (other parts from reference TRBV11-2 and TRBJ2-7): EAGVAQSPRYKIIEKRQSVAFWCNPISGHATLYWYQQILGQGPKLLIQFQNNGVVDDSQLPKDRFSAERLKGVDSTLKIQPAKLEDSAVYLCASSLGATGGYEQYFGPGTRLTVT.

For the CDR3, the DNA is TGTGCCAGCAGCCAACGGGACAAGAACACTGAAGCTTTCTTT. Translated: CASSQRDKNTEAFF. The J gene is TRBJ1-1, the V gene TRBV3-1 (or the pseudogene TRBV3-2); D is perhaps TRBD1 (6 bases). This CDR3 comprises 14 residues. Germline CDR1 and CDR2: LGHDT and YNNKEL (reference sequence). Trimming stripped 2 bases from V and 1 base from J, with 8 bases between.